This T cell receptor (beta chain) was identified during a study of beta chain bispecific antibodies for T cell cancers (dated by TCRdb to the early 2020s). With respect to the entire study: After T cells from healthy donors were cocultured with bispecific antibodies and T cell leukemia lines, the researchers used TRBV sequencing of the cells that survived to measure how much each TRBV family was depleted. Jurkat cells expressed surface TRBV12 (TRBV12-3), and HPB-ALL cells expressed surface TRBV5-5.

Broad study findings and their caveats: Each sequenced sample mixed leukemia cell line cells with normal T cells, and most targeted TRBV signal came from the leukemia cells rather than normal T cells. Relative to anti-CD19, anti-TRBV12 exposure cut the share of total TRBV signal from TRBV12-3 by 98.9%, while TRBV12-4 dropped by about 40%, which was not significant. Cross-reactivity of the anti-TRBV5-5 antibody with TRBV5-6 was attributed to high sequence similarity between the two genes. The TRBV-directed bispecific antibodies appeared to leave every TRBV family member untouched except the targeted genes and the closely related ones.

From the cysteine through the phenylalanine, the CDR3 covers 14 amino acids. Only the CDR3 part of the read is kept: 42 bases, read in frame from the first base. V is trimmed back by 4 bases and J by 0 bases, and the junction contains 2 bases that no gene match accounts for. From the germline V gene, CDR1 is SGDLS and CDR2 is YYNGEE. The treatment or condition label, read with the paper, signifies: alpha-V12: anti-TRBV12 scFv linked to anti-CD3 scFv. T cells were expanded from blood mononuclear cells for around 3 days using either anti-CD3 antibody OKT3 or CD3/CD28 Dynabeads. For the anti-TRBV12 bispecific sample, Jurkat leukemia cells were cocultured with normal T cells, and the comparison was a control coculture using an anti-CD19 bispecific. Expanded T cells were maintained in RPMI 1640 supplemented with about 10% fetal bovine serum, recombinant human IL-2 (100 IU/ml) and IL-7 (around 5 ng/ml). Each coculture contained approximately 5 x 10^4 normal T cells, approximately 5 x 10^4 target cells and bispecific antibody in 75 to 100 ul and was incubated for 15 to 20 hours at 37 degrees C. Each bispecific antibody consisted of two single-chain variable fragments expressed in a single-chain diabody format with a His tag. Effector T cells were obtained from healthy human donors, and peripheral blood mononuclear cells were isolated from leukapheresis samples by Ficoll density gradient centrifugation.

Libraries incorporated unique molecular identifier barcodes, which were used to quantify clonotypes. Qiagen AllPrep DNA/RNA Micro kits were used to isolate total RNA, and an Agilent TapeStation was used to check RNA quality. TCR beta libraries were built by 5' RACE: cDNA synthesis followed by two PCR steps using TCR beta constant-region gene-specific primers. Sequencing of the TCR beta libraries was performed on an Illumina MiSeq platform. In the authors' own workflow: MIGEC, MiXCR and VDJtools were used for read processing. The frequency of each clonotype was calculated as the fraction of all unique molecular identifiers in the sample that belonged to that clonotype. Nonfunctional TRBV genes listed as pseudogenes or open reading frames in IMGT, such as TRBV1, TRBV12-1 and TRBV21, were excluded. TCRdb ran its own pipeline on the public reads, namely fastp trimming at Q25 and MiXCR clone calling, and kept in-frame beta chains. Merged by CDR3 protein, the rows form single entries marked with the most common genes and DNA. What appears here as the V and J calls and clone size reflects TCRdb's work, not the paper's. This sample holds more than 20,000 distinct CDR3 sequences; 2% to 2.5% were observed only once. 4.5% to 6.5% of the sample lies in the top ten.

There are many counts of this clonotype. Its antigen specificity is not known. No base-level quality is on record; no much larger clone is a single base apart. The rearrangement joined TRBV9 to TRBJ2-5, and TRBD1 aligns with 8 junction nucleotides. The sample consisted of healthy donor T cells cultured with leukemia cells, taken from a culture containing a bispecific antibody targeting TCR Vbeta12. The sequence derives from a human donor in good health. Some clones in this sample may be carry-over from other donors' samples. DNA sequence: TGTGCCAGCAGCCAGACAGGGGACCAAGAGACCCAGTACTTC. This sequence encodes CASSQTGDQETQYF.